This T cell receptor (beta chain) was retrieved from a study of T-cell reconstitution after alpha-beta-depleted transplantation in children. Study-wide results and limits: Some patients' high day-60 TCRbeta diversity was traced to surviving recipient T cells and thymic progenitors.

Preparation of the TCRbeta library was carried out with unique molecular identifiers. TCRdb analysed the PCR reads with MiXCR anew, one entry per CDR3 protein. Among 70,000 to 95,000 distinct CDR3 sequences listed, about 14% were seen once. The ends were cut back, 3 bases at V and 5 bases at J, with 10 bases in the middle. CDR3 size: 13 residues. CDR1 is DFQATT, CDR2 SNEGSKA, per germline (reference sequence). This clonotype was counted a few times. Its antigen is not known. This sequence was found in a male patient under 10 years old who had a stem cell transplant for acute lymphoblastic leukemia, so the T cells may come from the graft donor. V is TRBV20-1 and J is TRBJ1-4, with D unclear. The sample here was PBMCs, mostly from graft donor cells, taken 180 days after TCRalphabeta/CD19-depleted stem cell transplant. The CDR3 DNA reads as TGCAGTGCTAGGAACAGCGGGAATGAAAAACTGTTTTTT. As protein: CSARNSGNEKLFF.